Listed below are T cell receptor beta chains from one sample, sequenced in a study of cytomegalovirus exposure and HLA in healthy donors. This table comes from immunoSEQ multiplex PCR, and its TCRdb copy is limited to in-frame clones, with some not included. The table has 190,000 or so clones, 83% seen once. The sequencing sample was made of PBMCs. The source is a man aged 50 to 60 in good health and CMV-seronegative. Each CDR3 is given with its conserved first and last residue. D genes are given only for firm matches. Clone size is stated in some rows and not others, as once, few, many or a class when expanded.

clone_size: NA; v_call: TRBV7-6; d_call: NA; j_call: TRBJ1-1; cdr3_nt: TGTGCCAGCAGCTTAGGCACTACTATGAACACTGAAGCTTTCTTT; cdr3_aa: CASSLGTTMNTEAFF
clone_size: NA; v_call: TRBV7-2; d_call: TRBD2; j_call: TRBJ2-1; cdr3_nt: TGTGCCAGCAGCTTCACGACTAGCGGGGGCTTTAATGAGCAGTTCTTC; cdr3_aa: CASSFTTSGGFNEQFF
clone_size: NA; v_call: TRBV15; d_call: NA; j_call: TRBJ1-5; cdr3_nt: TGTGCCACCAGCAGCTTCCACTGGGGGCAGGGAAATCAGCCCCAGCATTTT; cdr3_aa: CATSSFHWGQGNQPQHF
clone_size: once; v_call: TRBV7-2; d_call: TRBD1; j_call: TRBJ2-7; cdr3_nt: TGTGCCAGCAGCCCACAGGGGGCAGGCGTGCCCTACGAGCAGTACTTC; cdr3_aa: CASSPQGAGVPYEQYF
clone_size: NA; v_call: TRBV6-5; d_call: NA; j_call: TRBJ2-3; cdr3_nt: TGTGCCAGCAGTTACTCGCGGGCCCGGGGCACAGATACGCAGTATTTT; cdr3_aa: CASSYSRARGTDTQYF
clone_size: NA; v_call: TRBV5-1; d_call: NA; j_call: TRBJ2-4; cdr3_nt: TGCGCCAGCAGCTCCCTCGGGGGAAGCAAAAACATTCAGTACTTC; cdr3_aa: CASSSLGGSKNIQYF
clone_size: NA; v_call: TRBV5-4; d_call: NA; j_call: TRBJ1-6; cdr3_nt: TGTGCCAGCAGCCCGTCACTGGTCTCCTATAATTCACCCCTCCACTTT; cdr3_aa: CASSPSLVSYNSPLHF
clone_size: few; v_call: TRBV6-5; d_call: NA; j_call: TRBJ1-2; cdr3_nt: TGTGCCAGCAGCCTGACAGTTAACTATGGCTACACCTTC; cdr3_aa: CASSLTVNYGYTF
clone_size: NA; v_call: TRBV29-1; d_call: TRBD1; j_call: TRBJ2-7; cdr3_nt: TGCAGCGTTTCCGGGACAGCGTACGAGCAGTACTTC; cdr3_aa: CSVSGTAYEQYF
clone_size: NA; v_call: TRBV7-6; d_call: TRBD1; j_call: TRBJ1-1; cdr3_nt: TGTGCCAGCAGCCTGATTAGGGACAGGGGGGCAGCTTTCTTT; cdr3_aa: CASSLIRDRGAAFF
clone_size: NA; v_call: TRBV28; d_call: NA; j_call: TRBJ1-4; cdr3_nt: TGTGCCAGCAGTCTGACTAGCCCAACTAATGAAAAACTGTTTTTT; cdr3_aa: CASSLTSPTNEKLFF
clone_size: NA; v_call: TRBV9; d_call: TRBD1; j_call: TRBJ2-2; cdr3_nt: TGTGCCAGCAGCGCCAGACAGGGGAACACCGGGGAGCTGTTTTTT; cdr3_aa: CASSARQGNTGELFF
clone_size: NA; v_call: TRBV9; d_call: TRBD2; j_call: TRBJ2-1; cdr3_nt: TGTGCCAGCAGCGTAAAACTAGCGGGCTACAATGAGCAGTTCTTC; cdr3_aa: CASSVKLAGYNEQFF
clone_size: NA; v_call: TRBV18; d_call: TRBD1; j_call: TRBJ1-1; cdr3_nt: TGTGCCAGCTCACCACCTACCGGGACAGGGGGCGTGAACACTGAAGCTTTCTTT; cdr3_aa: CASSPPTGTGGVNTEAFF
clone_size: NA; v_call: TRBV11-3; d_call: NA; j_call: TRBJ2-1; cdr3_nt: TGTGCCAGCAGCTTGGGCAGGAGGTACAATGAGCAGTTCTTC; cdr3_aa: CASSLGRRYNEQFF
clone_size: NA; v_call: TRBV7-3; d_call: NA; j_call: TRBJ2-2; cdr3_nt: TGTGCCAGCAGCTTAAATATCGCGGGCACCGGGGAGCTGTTTTTT; cdr3_aa: CASSLNIAGTGELFF
clone_size: NA; v_call: TRBV6-5; d_call: NA; j_call: TRBJ2-6; cdr3_nt: TGTGCCAGCAGGGACAACTCTGGGGCCAACGTCCTGACTTTC; cdr3_aa: CASRDNSGANVLTF
clone_size: NA; v_call: TRBV5-1; d_call: NA; j_call: TRBJ1-1; cdr3_nt: TGCGCCAGCAGCCTTCGGACAGCCACTGAAGCTTTCTTT; cdr3_aa: CASSLRTATEAFF
clone_size: NA; v_call: TRBV30; d_call: TRBD2; j_call: TRBJ2-5; cdr3_nt: TGTGCCTGGGACGGGGGGACAGAGACCCAGTACTTC; cdr3_aa: CAWDGGTETQYF
clone_size: once; v_call: TRBV7-2; d_call: TRBD2; j_call: TRBJ2-2; cdr3_nt: TGTGCCAGCAGCTTAGTAGGGACGACTAGCGGGAGAGGGGGCGGGGAGCTGTTTTTT; cdr3_aa: CASSLVGTTSGRGGGELFF
clone_size: few; v_call: TRBV2; d_call: NA; j_call: TRBJ1-3; cdr3_nt: TGTGCCACGCATTTAACCCGGGGAAACACCATATATTTT; cdr3_aa: CATHLTRGNTIYF
clone_size: once; v_call: TRBV19; d_call: NA; j_call: TRBJ2-2; cdr3_nt: TGTGCCAGTAGTACAGGGCCCGGGGAGCTGTTTTTT; cdr3_aa: CASSTGPGELFF
clone_size: NA; v_call: TRBV7-3; d_call: NA; j_call: TRBJ1-1; cdr3_nt: TGTGCCAGCAGCTTAAATCGGGGGACTGAAGCTTTCTTT; cdr3_aa: CASSLNRGTEAFF
clone_size: NA; v_call: TRBV6-6; d_call: TRBD1; j_call: TRBJ1-5; cdr3_nt: TGTGCCAGCAGTATAGACAGGGGGAGCAATCAGCCCCAGCATTTT; cdr3_aa: CASSIDRGSNQPQHF
clone_size: few; v_call: TRBV4-3; d_call: NA; j_call: TRBJ1-2; cdr3_nt: TGCGCCAGCAGCCAAGATAGAGGCGGCTACACCTTC; cdr3_aa: CASSQDRGGYTF
clone_size: NA; v_call: TRBV27; d_call: NA; j_call: TRBJ2-7; cdr3_nt: TGTGCCAGCAGTTTAAGGGGAAGGTACGAGCAGTACTTC; cdr3_aa: CASSLRGRYEQYF
clone_size: NA; v_call: TRBV4-3; d_call: TRBD1; j_call: TRBJ2-5; cdr3_nt: TGCGCCAGCAGCGCCCGGGACAGGGACTCCCAAGAGACCCAGTACTTC; cdr3_aa: CASSARDRDSQETQYF
clone_size: NA; v_call: TRBV19; d_call: TRBD1; j_call: TRBJ1-1; cdr3_nt: TGTGCCAGTTCGTACCTGGACAGGGCGACTGAAGCTTTCTTT; cdr3_aa: CASSYLDRATEAFF
clone_size: NA; v_call: TRBV14; d_call: NA; j_call: TRBJ2-1; cdr3_nt: TGTGCCAGCAGCCTCCCCAGCTCCTACAATGAGCAGTTCTTC; cdr3_aa: CASSLPSSYNEQFF
clone_size: NA; v_call: TRBV18; d_call: TRBD2; j_call: TRBJ2-7; cdr3_nt: TGTGCCAGCTCACCATGGTTGGTGGGCGGCGGGGGAAGCTCCTACGAGCAGTACTTC; cdr3_aa: CASSPWLVGGGGSSYEQYF
clone_size: NA; v_call: TRBV11-3; d_call: TRBD1; j_call: TRBJ1-2; cdr3_nt: TGTGCCAGCAGCAGGAGCGGGACAGGGGACGGCTGCACCTTC; cdr3_aa: CASSRSGTGDGCTF
clone_size: once; v_call: TRBV18; d_call: NA; j_call: TRBJ1-2; cdr3_nt: TGTGCCAGCTCTCCAAGTGCCGTAGAGGGCTACACCTTC; cdr3_aa: CASSPSAVEGYTF
clone_size: NA; v_call: TRBV15; d_call: TRBD2; j_call: TRBJ2-1; cdr3_nt: TGTGCCACCAGCAGAGATCGGAGAAGGACTAGCGAGTTCTTC; cdr3_aa: CATSRDRRRTSEFF
clone_size: few; v_call: TRBV5-6; d_call: TRBD1; j_call: TRBJ1-5; cdr3_nt: TGTGCCAGCAGCTTATCAGGGACAGCAAGCAGCAATCAGCCCCAGCATTTT; cdr3_aa: CASSLSGTASSNQPQHF
clone_size: NA; v_call: TRBV19; d_call: TRBD1; j_call: TRBJ2-5; cdr3_nt: TGTGCCAGTAGTAGAGACAGGGGGGAGACCCAGTACTTC; cdr3_aa: CASSRDRGETQYF
clone_size: once; v_call: TRBV7-9; d_call: TRBD1; j_call: TRBJ2-2; cdr3_nt: TGTGCCAGCAGCTCTCACAGGGGGACTAACACCGGGGAGCTGTTTTTT; cdr3_aa: CASSSHRGTNTGELFF
clone_size: NA; v_call: TRBV5-6; d_call: NA; j_call: TRBJ2-7; cdr3_nt: TGTGCCAGCACCACCGCAGCGAGCAACGATTACGAGCAGTACTTC; cdr3_aa: CASTTAASNDYEQYF
clone_size: NA; v_call: TRBV9; d_call: TRBD1; j_call: TRBJ2-7; cdr3_nt: TGTGCCAGCAGCGCCCGGACAGGGGTGTACGAGCAGTACTTC; cdr3_aa: CASSARTGVYEQYF
clone_size: once; v_call: TRBV7-9; d_call: NA; j_call: TRBJ1-2; cdr3_nt: TGTGCCAGCAGCTTTACCGGGACTGGGGACTATGGCTACACCTTC; cdr3_aa: CASSFTGTGDYGYTF
clone_size: NA; v_call: TRBV29-1; d_call: TRBD1; j_call: TRBJ1-1; cdr3_nt: TGCAGCGTCAGTAACAGGGGGCTGAGTGAAGCTTTCTTT; cdr3_aa: CSVSNRGLSEAFF
clone_size: few; v_call: TRBV6-5; d_call: TRBD1; j_call: TRBJ1-3; cdr3_nt: TGTGCCAGCAGTGGGACAGGGAATGGAAACACCATATATTTT; cdr3_aa: CASSGTGNGNTIYF
clone_size: NA; v_call: TRBV18; d_call: NA; j_call: TRBJ2-7; cdr3_nt: TGTGCCAGCTCATTACGGGGATCCTACGAGCAGTACTTC; cdr3_aa: CASSLRGSYEQYF
clone_size: NA; v_call: TRBV9; d_call: NA; j_call: TRBJ1-2; cdr3_nt: TGTGCCAGCAGCCCTACAGGTGGGGCCCTTGGCTACACCTTC; cdr3_aa: CASSPTGGALGYTF
clone_size: NA; v_call: TRBV4-2; d_call: NA; j_call: TRBJ1-4; cdr3_nt: TGTGCCAGCAGCCAATCTGACGGAGGATCGCTCGCTAATGAAAAACTGTTTTTT; cdr3_aa: CASSQSDGGSLANEKLFF
clone_size: NA; v_call: TRBV6-1; d_call: TRBD1; j_call: TRBJ1-2; cdr3_nt: TGTGCCAGCAGGGAGCAGGGGGCACTTAACTATGGCTACACCTTC; cdr3_aa: CASREQGALNYGYTF
clone_size: NA; v_call: TRBV7-6; d_call: NA; j_call: TRBJ2-7; cdr3_nt: TGTGCCAGCAGCTCTCTAGCTCCCCCCTACGAGCAGTACTTC; cdr3_aa: CASSSLAPPYEQYF
clone_size: NA; v_call: TRBV5-4; d_call: TRBD1; j_call: TRBJ1-4; cdr3_nt: TGTGCCAGCAGCTTGGCCGGGACAGGGGGCGAAAAACTGTTTTTT; cdr3_aa: CASSLAGTGGEKLFF
clone_size: NA; v_call: TRBV5-1; d_call: NA; j_call: TRBJ2-7; cdr3_nt: TGCGCCAGCAGCTTAGGGAGCAACCCCTACGAGCAGTACTTC; cdr3_aa: CASSLGSNPYEQYF
clone_size: NA; v_call: TRBV7-9; d_call: NA; j_call: TRBJ2-3; cdr3_nt: TGTGCCAGCAGCTCCGGGTATGTGACGGGAGATACGCAGTATTTT; cdr3_aa: CASSSGYVTGDTQYF
clone_size: once; v_call: TRBV10-2; d_call: TRBD1; j_call: TRBJ2-3; cdr3_nt: TGCGCCAGCAGCCGCGACAGGGGCACAGATACGCAGTATTTT; cdr3_aa: CASSRDRGTDTQYF
clone_size: NA; v_call: TRBV2; d_call: NA; j_call: TRBJ2-7; cdr3_nt: TGTGCCAGCAGCTGGGTCAGGGACGAGCAGTACTTC; cdr3_aa: CASSWVRDEQYF
clone_size: once; v_call: TRBV29-1; d_call: NA; j_call: TRBJ1-1; cdr3_nt: TGCAGCGTTGTAGGCCTAGTTGAGGGCACTGAAGCTTTCTTT; cdr3_aa: CSVVGLVEGTEAFF
clone_size: NA; v_call: TRBV18; d_call: NA; j_call: TRBJ1-2; cdr3_nt: TGTGCCAGCTCAGACCAGGAGGAGTCTGGCTACACCTTC; cdr3_aa: CASSDQEESGYTF
clone_size: once; v_call: TRBV28; d_call: NA; j_call: TRBJ2-7; cdr3_nt: TGTGCCAGCAGTCCAAACTACGAGCAGTACTTC; cdr3_aa: CASSPNYEQYF